Each of the 20 T cell receptor beta chains below was sequenced from the same sample in a study of metastatic and nonmetastatic thyroid tumors. None of the patients had undergone any treatment ahead of thyroid surgery. Through MiXCR, TCRdb re-clonotyped the PCR reads. The sample includes around 37,000 clones, 20% to 25% of them seen just once. Specimen: tumor tissue. All receptors derive from a female donor with papillary thyroid cancer or a benign thyroid nodule (not recorded which). Some clones in this sample may be carry-over from other donors' samples.

This chain joins TRBV18 and TRBJ2-7, with D perhaps matching TRBD1 (5 bases). V lost 3 bases and J 2 bases, leaving 11 bases between the germline ends. The CDR3 spans 14 residues. Germline CDR1 KGHSH, CDR2 LQKENI. The CDR3 DNA reads as TGTGCCAGCTCACCGTCGGACACAACCTACGAGCAGTACTTC. The encoded protein is CASSPSDTTYEQYF.

This chain uses TRBV20-1 with TRBJ2-1, with D hard to call. This CDR3 contains 14 residues. Looked up from germline, CDR1 is DFQATT and CDR2 is SNEGSKA (reference sequence). V lost 6 bases and J 2 bases, leaving 14 bases between the germline ends. This CDR3 reads CSAKLPRTYNEQFF. As DNA, the CDR3 is TGCAGTGCGAAACTACCACGAACCTACAATGAGCAGTTCTTC.

This chain uses TRBV5-1 with TRBJ1-3; D gene unclear. Germline CDR1 SGHRS, CDR2 YFSETQ. Trimming removed 2 bases from V and 4 bases from J, with 7 bases in between. The CDR3 has 13 amino acids. CDR3 sequence reads: CASSFSLGNTIYF. The CDR3, as DNA: TGCGCCAGCAGCTTTTCCCTCGGAAACACCATATATTTT.

This clone was seen many times. This chain's CDR3 is CASSQGSPGDLAEAFF. The CDR3 region has the DNA TGCGCCAGCAGCCAAGGAAGTCCAGGGGATCTCGCTGAAGCTTTCTTT. The chain couples TRBV4-1 to TRBJ1-1; D is perhaps TRBD1 (6 bases). The CDR3 runs to 16 residues. Germline V lookup: CDR1 MGHRA, CDR2 YSYEKL. The V end was cut by 1 base, the J end by 6 bases, with 18 bases between.

Note on this clone: A read error may produce the germline difference seen at one junction end. The V call is TRBV5-1, the J call TRBJ1-1; 9 bases fit TRBD1. CDR1 is SGHRS, CDR2 YFSETQ, per germline. The CDR3 loop spans 16 amino acids. Here the CDR3 reads CASSLGDRVGNAEAFF. CDR3 coding DNA: TGCGCCAGCAGCTTGGGGGACAGGGTAGGGAACGCTGAAGCTTTCTTT.

This clone was counted many times. V usage is TRBV28 and J usage is TRBJ1-2; TRBD1 aligns across 7 bases. From germline, CDR1 is MDHEN and CDR2 SYDVKM. CDR3 length equals 15 residues. The V and J ends lost 5 bases and 5 bases, in that order; junction bases with no gene match: 11. CDR3 sequence reads: CASSPLLTGEYGYTF. Here the CDR3 DNA reads TGTGCCAGCAGTCCACTGCTAACAGGGGAATATGGCTACACCTTC.

This rearrangement joins TRBV20-1 to TRBJ2-7; 7 positions match TRBD2. Germline values: CDR1 DFQATT, CDR2 SNEGSKA (reference sequence). This CDR3 has 14 amino acids. The trim removed 0 bases at V and 3 bases at J, leaving 5 bases unmatched. The CDR3: CSARDPTSNYEQYF. CDR3 in DNA: TGCAGTGCTAGAGACCCGACTAGCAACTACGAGCAGTACTTC.

This clone turned up a few times. The genes are TRBV25-1 and TRBJ2-7, with TRBD2 identical over 13 bases. The CDR3 runs 17 residues. Germline V gene data show CDR1 as MGHDK and CDR2 as SYGVNS. Trimming removed 3 bases from V and 2 bases from J; junction bases left unmatched: 7. CDR3 sequence (DNA): TGTGCCAGCAGTGAGGCCCAGGGACTAGCGGGACCCTACGAGCAGTACTTC. Amino acids: CASSEAQGLAGPYEQYF.

The gene calls are TRBV6-1 and TRBJ2-7, with D uncertain. Per the germline V gene, CDR1 is MNHNS and CDR2 is SASEGT. Between the trimmed V and J ends, which lost 1 base and 5 bases, there was a span of 12 bases. CDR3 size: 14 residues. As DNA, the CDR3 is TGTGCCAGCAGTGAAGGCTCCCCGATAAACGAGCAGTACTTC. Protein: CASSEGSPINEQYF.

A note on this clone: A much bigger clone sits one base away, suggesting this may be a read error. The chain employs TRBV9 and TRBJ2-7, with TRBD2 matching 7 bases. V shed 0 bases and J 6 bases; nucleotides not matched to a gene: 12. CDR1 is SGDLS and CDR2 is YYNGEE in the germline V gene. The CDR3 runs to 16 residues. CDR3 nucleotides: TGTGCCAGCAGCGTAGACCCAGCGGGATGCCCTTGCGAGCAGTACTTC. Translated, it gives CASSVDPAGCPCEQYF.

This clone was counted at least ten times. The chain combines TRBV12-3 or TRBV12-4 with TRBJ2-1; perhaps TRBD2 as D (6 bases). CDR3 length: 14 residues. The ends were cut back, 6 bases at V and 7 bases at J, with 16 bases in the middle. The CDR3 here is CASSPRLASNEQFF. In DNA form, the CDR3 reads TGTGCCAGCAGCCCCCGGCTAGCGTCGAATGAGCAGTTCTTC.

This clone was detected only a few times. The chain employs TRBV12-3 or TRBV12-4 and TRBJ2-7; D not certain. The V gene lost 7 bases and the J gene lost 4 bases, with 14 bases spanning the gap. CDR3 length equals 13 residues. CDR3 nucleotide sequence: TGTGCCAGCATCCGATCCCCTTCGTACGAGCAGTACTTC. This codes for CASIRSPSYEQYF.

This clone was seen a handful of times. This chain links TRBV11-2 with TRBJ2-7; D may be TRBD1 or TRBD2 (6 bases each). V was pared by 3 bases and J by 2 bases, with 11 bases between. Germline lookup yields CDR1 SGHAT and CDR2 FQNNGV. This CDR3 has 14 residues. The CDR3 here is CASSLGGLTYEQYF. CDR3 in DNA: TGTGCCAGCAGCTTGGGGGGCCTCACCTACGAGCAGTACTTC.

This clone was picked up many times. The chain recombines TRBV6-1 with TRBJ1-1; D unclear. From germline, CDR1 is MNHNS and CDR2 SASEGT. This CDR3 region has 12 residues. Trimming took off 7 bases at V and 8 bases at J, with 14 bases between the two ends. CDR3 coding DNA: TGTGCCAGCATCCCACCTAGGGTCGAAGCTTTCTTT. Translation: CASIPPRVEAFF.

This clone was seen only a few times. J is TRBJ1-5 and V is TRBV12-3 or TRBV12-4, with TRBD1 matching over 7 bases. The CDR3 totals 13 residues. After removal of 7 bases from V and 4 bases from J, the junction contained 4 bases not matched to a gene. CDR3 DNA sequence: TGTGCCAGCATGATACAGGGGAATCAGCCCCAGCATTTT. Translating it yields CASMIQGNQPQHF.

This sequence joins TRBV6-5 and TRBJ2-7, with unresolved D. Germline-derived CDR1 and CDR2 are MNHEY and SVGAGI. There are 15 residues in the CDR3. The ends were cut back, 3 bases at V and 0 bases at J, with 12 bases in the middle. CDR3 DNA: TGTGCCAGCAGTTATAGTTTGGACGCCTCCTACGAGCAGTACTTC. Its translation is CASSYSLDASYEQYF.

Many counts were recorded for this clone. The chain joins TRBV30 to TRBJ1-2; a weak D match, TRBD1 (5 bases). Trimming stripped 0 bases from V and 7 bases from J, with 12 bases between. Germline V gives CDR1 GTSNPN, CDR2 SVGIG (reference sequence). This CDR3 has 13 residues. This CDR3 is CAWSVVPGFGYTF. The CDR3 DNA reads TGTGCCTGGAGTGTAGTTCCAGGGTTTGGCTACACCTTC.

The chain uses TRBV28 and TRBJ1-2; D not resolved. V was cut by 6 bases and J by 4 bases, with 6 bases left in between. CDR1 and CDR2 from the germline V gene are MDHEN and SYDVKM. The CDR3 is made up of 11 amino acids. CDR3 protein: CASSSRYGYTF. In DNA form, the CDR3 reads TGTGCCAGCAGCTCTCGCTATGGCTACACCTTC.

A few counts support this clone. The rearrangement joins TRBV27 to TRBJ2-7; D is possibly TRBD2 (6 bases). Germline V CDR1 and CDR2: MNHEY, SMNVEV (reference sequence). Trimming removed 6 bases from V and 2 bases from J, with 14 bases in between. The CDR3 is made up of 14 amino acids. DNA for the CDR3: TGTGCCAGCAGGGGAGGACACGGGACCTACGAGCAGTACTTC. The encoded protein is CASRGGHGTYEQYF.

The chain links TRBV20-1 to TRBJ1-5, with 7 bases lining up with TRBD1. CDR1 and CDR2 (germline): DFQATT, SNEGSKA (reference sequence). V lost 6 bases and J lost 4; bases outside the gene matches: 6. This CDR3 spans 13 amino acids. The CDR3 DNA sequence: TGCAGTGCCACCGGGACAGCTAATCAGCCCCAGCATTTT. Translating it yields CSATGTANQPQHF.